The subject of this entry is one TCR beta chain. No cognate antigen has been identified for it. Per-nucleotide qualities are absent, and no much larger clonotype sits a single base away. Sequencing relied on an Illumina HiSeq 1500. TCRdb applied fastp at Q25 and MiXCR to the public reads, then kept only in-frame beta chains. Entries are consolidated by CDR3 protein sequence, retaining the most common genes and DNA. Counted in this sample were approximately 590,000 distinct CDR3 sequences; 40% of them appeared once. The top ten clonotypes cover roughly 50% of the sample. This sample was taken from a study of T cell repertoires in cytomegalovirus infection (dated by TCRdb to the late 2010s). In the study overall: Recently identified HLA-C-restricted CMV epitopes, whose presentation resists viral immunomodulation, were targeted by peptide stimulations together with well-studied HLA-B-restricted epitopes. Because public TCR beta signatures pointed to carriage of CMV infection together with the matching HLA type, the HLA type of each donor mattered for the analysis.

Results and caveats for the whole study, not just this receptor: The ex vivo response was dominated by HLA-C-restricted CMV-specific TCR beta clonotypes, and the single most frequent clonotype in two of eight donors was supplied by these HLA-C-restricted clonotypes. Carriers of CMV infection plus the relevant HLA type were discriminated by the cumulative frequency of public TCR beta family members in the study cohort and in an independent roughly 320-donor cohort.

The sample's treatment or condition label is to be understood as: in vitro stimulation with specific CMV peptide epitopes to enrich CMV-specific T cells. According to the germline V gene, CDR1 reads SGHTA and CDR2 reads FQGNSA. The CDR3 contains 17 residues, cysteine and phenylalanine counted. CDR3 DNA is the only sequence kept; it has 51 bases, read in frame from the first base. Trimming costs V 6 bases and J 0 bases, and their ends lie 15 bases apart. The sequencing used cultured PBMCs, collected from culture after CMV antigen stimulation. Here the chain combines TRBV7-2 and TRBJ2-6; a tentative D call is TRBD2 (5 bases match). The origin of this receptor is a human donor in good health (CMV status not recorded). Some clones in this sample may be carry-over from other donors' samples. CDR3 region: CASSLNGLHSGANVLTF. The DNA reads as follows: TGTGCCAGCAGTCTCAATGGACTGCACTCTGGGGCCAACGTCCTGACTTTC.